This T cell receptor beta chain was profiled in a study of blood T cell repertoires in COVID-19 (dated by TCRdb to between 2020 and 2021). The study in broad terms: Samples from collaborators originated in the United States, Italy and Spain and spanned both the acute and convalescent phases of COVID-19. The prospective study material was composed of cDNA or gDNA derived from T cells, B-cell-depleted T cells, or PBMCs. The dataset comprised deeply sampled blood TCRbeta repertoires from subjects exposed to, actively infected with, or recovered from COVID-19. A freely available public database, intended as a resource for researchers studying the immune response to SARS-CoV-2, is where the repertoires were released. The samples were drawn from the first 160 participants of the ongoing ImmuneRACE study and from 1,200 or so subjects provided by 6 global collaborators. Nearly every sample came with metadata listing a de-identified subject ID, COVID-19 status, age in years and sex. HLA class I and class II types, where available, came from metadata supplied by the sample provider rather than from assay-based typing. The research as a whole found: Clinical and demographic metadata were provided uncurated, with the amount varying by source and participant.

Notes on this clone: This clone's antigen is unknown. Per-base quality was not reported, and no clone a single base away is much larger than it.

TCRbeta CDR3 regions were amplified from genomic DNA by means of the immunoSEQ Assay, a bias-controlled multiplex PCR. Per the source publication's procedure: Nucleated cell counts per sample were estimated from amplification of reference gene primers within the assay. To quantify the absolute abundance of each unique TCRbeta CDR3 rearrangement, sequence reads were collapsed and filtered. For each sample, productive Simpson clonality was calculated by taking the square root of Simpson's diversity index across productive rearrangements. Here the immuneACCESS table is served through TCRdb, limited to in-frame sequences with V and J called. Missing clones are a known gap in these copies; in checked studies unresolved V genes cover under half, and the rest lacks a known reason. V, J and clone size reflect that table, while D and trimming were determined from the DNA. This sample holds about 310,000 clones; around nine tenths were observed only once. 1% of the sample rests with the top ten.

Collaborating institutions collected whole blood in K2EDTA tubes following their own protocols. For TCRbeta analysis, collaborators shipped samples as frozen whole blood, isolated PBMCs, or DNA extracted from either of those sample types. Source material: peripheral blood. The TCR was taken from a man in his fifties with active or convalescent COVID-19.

The nucleotides are TGTGCCAGCAGTCTCCCCGGACAGAGCTACGAGCAGTACTTC. It specifies CASSLPGQSYEQYF. This chain is built from TRBV28 and TRBJ2-7; 6 matching bases give a weak D call of TRBD1. V loses 5 bases, J loses 3 bases, and the germline ends lie 14 bases apart. CDR1 MDHEN and CDR2 SYDVKM are derived from the germline V gene. Its CDR3 holds 14 amino acids, cysteine through phenylalanine. The retained sequence is limited to the CDR3, 42 bases, with the frame set at the first base.